The source of this TCR beta chain is a study of control samples from healthy donors and cancer patients. Assay used: immunoSEQ multiplex PCR; TCRdb lists only in-frame clones, some missing. The data show some 130,000 clones, 80% to 95% seen once. This CDR3 comprises 15 residues. Germline V CDR1 and CDR2: MNHEY, SVGAGI. V was cut by 3 bases and J by 2 bases, with 11 bases left in between. This chain connects TRBV6-5 to TRBJ2-1; the D gene is possibly TRBD2 (6 bases). This TCR was recovered from a man aged 18 to 35 in good health. The sequencing input was blood. CDR3 sequence (DNA): TGTGCCAGCAGTTATAGCGGCAGTGCCTACAATGAGCAGTTCTTC. Translation: CASSYSGSAYNEQFF.